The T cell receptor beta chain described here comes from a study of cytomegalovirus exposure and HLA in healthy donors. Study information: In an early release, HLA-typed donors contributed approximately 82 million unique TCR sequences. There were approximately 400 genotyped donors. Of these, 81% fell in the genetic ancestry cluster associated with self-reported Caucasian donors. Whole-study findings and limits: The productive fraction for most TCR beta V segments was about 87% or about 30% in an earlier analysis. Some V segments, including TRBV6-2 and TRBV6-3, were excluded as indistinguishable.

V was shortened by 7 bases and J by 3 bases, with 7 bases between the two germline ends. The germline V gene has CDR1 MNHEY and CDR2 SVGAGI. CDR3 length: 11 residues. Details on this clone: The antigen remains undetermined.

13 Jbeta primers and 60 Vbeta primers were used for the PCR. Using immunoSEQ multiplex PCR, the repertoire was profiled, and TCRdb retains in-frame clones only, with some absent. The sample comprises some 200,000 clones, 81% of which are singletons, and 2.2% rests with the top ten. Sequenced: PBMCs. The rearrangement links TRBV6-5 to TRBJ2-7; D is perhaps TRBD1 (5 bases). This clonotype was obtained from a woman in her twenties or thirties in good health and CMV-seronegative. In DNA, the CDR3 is TGTGCCAGCACCGACAGCTACGAGCAGTACTTC. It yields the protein CASTDSYEQYF.